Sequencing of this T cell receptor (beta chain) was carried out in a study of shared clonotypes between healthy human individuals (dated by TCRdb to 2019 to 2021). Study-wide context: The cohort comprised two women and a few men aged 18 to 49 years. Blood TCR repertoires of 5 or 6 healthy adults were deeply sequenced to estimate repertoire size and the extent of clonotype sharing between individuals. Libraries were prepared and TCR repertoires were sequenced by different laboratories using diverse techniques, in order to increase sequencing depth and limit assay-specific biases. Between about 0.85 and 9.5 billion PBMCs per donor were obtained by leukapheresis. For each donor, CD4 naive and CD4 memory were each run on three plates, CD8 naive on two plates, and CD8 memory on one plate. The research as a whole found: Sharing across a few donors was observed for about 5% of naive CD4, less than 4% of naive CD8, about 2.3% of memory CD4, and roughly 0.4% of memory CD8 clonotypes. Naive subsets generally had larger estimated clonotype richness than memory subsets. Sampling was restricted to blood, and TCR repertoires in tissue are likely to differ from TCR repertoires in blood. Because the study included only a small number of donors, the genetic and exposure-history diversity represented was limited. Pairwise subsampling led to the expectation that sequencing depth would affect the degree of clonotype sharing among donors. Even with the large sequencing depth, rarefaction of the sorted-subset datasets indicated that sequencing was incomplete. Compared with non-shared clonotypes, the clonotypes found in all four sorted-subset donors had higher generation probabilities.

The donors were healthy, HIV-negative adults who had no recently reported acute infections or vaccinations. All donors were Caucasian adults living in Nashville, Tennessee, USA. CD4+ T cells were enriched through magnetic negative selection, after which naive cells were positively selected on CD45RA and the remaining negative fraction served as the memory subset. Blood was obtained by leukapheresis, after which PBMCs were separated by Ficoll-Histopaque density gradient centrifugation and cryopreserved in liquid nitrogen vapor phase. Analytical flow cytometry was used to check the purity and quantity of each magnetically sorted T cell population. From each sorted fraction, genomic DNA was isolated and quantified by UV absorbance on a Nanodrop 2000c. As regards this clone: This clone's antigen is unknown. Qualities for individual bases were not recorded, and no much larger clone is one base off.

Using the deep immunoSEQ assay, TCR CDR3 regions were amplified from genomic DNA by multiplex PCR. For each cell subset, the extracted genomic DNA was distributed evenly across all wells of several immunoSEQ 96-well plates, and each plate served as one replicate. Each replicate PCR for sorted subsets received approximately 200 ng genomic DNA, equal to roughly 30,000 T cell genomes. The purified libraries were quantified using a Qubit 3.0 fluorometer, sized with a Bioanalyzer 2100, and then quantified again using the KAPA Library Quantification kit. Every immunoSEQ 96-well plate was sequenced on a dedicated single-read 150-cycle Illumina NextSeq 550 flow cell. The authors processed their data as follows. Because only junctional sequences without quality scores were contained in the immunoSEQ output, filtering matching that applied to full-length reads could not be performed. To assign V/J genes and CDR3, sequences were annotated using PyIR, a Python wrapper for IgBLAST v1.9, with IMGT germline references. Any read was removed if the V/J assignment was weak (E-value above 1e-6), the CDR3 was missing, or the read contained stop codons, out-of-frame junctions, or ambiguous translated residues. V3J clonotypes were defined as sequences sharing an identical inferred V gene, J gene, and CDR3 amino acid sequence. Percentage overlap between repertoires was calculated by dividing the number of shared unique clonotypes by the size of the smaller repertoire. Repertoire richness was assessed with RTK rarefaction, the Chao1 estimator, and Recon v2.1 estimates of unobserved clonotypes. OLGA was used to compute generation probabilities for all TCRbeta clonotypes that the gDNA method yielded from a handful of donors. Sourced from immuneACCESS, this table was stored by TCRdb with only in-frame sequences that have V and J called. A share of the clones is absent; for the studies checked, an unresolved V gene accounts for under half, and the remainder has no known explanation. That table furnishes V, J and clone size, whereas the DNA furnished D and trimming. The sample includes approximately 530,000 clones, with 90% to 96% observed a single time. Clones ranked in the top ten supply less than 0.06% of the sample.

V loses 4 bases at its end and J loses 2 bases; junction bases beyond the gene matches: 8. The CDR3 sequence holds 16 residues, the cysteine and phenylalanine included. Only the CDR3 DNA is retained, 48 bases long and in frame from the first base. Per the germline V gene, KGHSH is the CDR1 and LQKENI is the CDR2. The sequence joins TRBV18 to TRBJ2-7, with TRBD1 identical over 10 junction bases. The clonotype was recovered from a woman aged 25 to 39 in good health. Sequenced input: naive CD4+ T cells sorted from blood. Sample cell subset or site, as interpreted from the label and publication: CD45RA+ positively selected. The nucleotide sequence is TGTGCCAGCTCACAAGGAACCGGGACAGGGGCCTACGAGCAGTACTTC. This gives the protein CASSQGTGTGAYEQYF.